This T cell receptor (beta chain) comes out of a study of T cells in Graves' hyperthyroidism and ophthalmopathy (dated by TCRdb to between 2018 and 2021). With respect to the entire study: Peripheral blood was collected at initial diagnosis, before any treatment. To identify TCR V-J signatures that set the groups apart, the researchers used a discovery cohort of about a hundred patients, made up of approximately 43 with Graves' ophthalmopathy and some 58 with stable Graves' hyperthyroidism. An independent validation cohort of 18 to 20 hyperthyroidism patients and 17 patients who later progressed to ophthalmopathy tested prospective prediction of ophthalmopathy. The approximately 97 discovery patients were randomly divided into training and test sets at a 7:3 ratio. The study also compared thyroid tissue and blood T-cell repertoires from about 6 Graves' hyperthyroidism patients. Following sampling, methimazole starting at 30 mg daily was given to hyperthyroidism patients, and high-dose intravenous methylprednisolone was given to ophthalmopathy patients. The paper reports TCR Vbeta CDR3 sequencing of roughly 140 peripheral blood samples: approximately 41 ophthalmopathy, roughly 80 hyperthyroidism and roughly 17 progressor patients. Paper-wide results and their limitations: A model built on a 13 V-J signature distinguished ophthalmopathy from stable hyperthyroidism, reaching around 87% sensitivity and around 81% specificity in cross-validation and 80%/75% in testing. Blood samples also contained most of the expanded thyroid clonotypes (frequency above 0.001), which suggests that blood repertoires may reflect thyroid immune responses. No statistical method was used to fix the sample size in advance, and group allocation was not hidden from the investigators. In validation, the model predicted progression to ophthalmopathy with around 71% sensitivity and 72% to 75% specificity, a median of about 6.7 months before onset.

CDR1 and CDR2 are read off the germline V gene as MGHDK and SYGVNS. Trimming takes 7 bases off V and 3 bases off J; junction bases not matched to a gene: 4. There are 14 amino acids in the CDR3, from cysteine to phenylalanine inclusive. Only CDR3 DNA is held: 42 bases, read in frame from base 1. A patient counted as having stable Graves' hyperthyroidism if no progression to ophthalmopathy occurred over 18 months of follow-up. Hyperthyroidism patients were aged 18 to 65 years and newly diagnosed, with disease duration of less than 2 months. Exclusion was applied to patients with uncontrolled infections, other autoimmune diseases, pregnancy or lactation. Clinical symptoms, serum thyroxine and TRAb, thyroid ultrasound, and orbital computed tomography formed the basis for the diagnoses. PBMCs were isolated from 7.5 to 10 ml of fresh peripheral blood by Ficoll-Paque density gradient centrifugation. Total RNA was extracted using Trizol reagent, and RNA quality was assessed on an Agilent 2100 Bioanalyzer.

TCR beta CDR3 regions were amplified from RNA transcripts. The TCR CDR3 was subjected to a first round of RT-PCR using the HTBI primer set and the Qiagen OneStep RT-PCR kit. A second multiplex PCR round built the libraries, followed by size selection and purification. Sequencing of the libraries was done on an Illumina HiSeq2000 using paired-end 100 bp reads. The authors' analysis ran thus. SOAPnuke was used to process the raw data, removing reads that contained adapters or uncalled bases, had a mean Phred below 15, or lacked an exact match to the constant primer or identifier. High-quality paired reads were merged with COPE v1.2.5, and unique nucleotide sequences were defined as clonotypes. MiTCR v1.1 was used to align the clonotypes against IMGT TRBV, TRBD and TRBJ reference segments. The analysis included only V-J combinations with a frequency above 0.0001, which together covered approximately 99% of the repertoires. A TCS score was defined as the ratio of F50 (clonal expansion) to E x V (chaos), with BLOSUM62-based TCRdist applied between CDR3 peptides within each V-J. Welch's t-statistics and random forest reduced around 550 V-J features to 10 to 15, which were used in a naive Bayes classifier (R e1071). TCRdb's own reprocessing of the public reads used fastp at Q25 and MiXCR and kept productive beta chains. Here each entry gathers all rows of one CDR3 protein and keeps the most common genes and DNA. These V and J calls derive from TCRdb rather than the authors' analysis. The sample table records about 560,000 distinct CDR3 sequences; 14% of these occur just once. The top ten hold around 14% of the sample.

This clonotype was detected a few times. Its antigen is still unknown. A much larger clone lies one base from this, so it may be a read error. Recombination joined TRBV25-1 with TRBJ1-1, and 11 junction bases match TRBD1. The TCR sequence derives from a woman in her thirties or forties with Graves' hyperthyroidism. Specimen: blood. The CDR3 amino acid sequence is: CASMGDRGYTEAFF. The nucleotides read TGTGCCAGCATGGGGGACAGGGGGTACACTGAAGCTTTCTTT. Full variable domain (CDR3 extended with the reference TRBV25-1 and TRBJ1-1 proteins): EADIYQTPRYLVIGTGKKITLECSQTMGHDKMYWYQQDPGMELHLIHYSYGVNSTEKGDLSSESTVSRIRTEHFPLTLESARPSHTSQYLCASMGDRGYTEAFFGQGTRLTVV.